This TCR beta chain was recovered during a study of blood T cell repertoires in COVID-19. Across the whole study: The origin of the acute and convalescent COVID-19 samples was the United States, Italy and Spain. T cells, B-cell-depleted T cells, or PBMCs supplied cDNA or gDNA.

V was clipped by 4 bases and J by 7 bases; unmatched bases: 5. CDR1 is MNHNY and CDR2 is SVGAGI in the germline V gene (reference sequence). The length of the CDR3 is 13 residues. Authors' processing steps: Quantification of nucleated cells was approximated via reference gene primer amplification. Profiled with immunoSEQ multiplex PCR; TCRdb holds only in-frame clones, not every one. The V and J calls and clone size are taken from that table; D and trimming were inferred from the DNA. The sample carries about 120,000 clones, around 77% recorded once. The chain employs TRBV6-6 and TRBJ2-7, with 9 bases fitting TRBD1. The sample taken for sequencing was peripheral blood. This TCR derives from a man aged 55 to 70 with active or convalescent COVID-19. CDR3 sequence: CASSSGTGWEQYF. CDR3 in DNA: TGTGCCAGCAGTTCCGGGACAGGGTGGGAGCAGTACTTC.